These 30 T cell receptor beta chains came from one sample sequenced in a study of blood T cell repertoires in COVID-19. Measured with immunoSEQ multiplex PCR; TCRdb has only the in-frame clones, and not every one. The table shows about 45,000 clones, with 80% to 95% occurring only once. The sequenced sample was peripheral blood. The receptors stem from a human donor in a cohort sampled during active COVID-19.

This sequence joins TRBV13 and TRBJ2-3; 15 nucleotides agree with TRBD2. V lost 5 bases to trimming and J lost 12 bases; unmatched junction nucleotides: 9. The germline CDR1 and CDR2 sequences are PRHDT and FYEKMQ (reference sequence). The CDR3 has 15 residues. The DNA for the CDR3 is TGTGCCAGCAGCCGAGGACTAGCGGGAGGGTCGTCACAGTATTTT. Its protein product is CASSRGLAGGSSQYF.

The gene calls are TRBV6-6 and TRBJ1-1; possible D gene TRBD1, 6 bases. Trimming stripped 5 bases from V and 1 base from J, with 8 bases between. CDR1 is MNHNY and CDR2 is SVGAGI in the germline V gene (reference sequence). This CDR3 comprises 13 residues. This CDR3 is CASSRGGNTEAFF. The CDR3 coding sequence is TGTGCCAGCAGTAGGGGGGGGAACACTGAAGCTTTCTTT.

CDR3 in DNA: TGTGCCAGCAGCGTTGAGGGACAGAAAAGTATAGAGACCCAGTACTTC. Its protein product is CASSVEGQKSIETQYF. J is TRBJ2-5 and V is TRBV9; 7 bases match TRBD1. The V and J ends lost 2 bases and 4 bases, in that order; junction bases with no gene match: 11. The CDR3 runs 16 residues. Germline V gene sequence: CDR1 SGDLS, CDR2 YYNGEE.

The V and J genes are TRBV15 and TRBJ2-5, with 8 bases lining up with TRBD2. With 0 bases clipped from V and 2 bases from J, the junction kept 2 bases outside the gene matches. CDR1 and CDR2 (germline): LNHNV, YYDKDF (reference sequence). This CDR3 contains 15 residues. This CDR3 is CATSRDLAGQETQYF. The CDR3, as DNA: TGTGCCACCAGCAGAGATTTAGCGGGACAAGAGACCCAGTACTTC.

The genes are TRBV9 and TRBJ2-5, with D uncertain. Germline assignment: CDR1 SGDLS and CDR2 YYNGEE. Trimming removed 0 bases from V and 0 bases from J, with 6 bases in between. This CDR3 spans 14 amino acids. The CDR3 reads CASSVGPYQETQYF. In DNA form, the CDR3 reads TGTGCCAGCAGCGTAGGTCCGTACCAAGAGACCCAGTACTTC.

In nucleotides, the CDR3 is TGTGCCAGTAGACAGGGGATTGACTATGGCTACACCTTC. Translated: CASRQGIDYGYTF. The chain has TRBV19 and TRBJ1-2, with 7 bases aligning to TRBD1. CDR1 LNHDA and CDR2 SQIVND come from the germline V gene (reference sequence). V lost 6 bases and J lost 3; bases outside the gene matches: 4. The CDR3 consists of 13 residues.

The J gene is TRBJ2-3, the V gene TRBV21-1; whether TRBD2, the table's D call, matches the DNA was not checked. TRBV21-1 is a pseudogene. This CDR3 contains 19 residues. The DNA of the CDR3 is TGTGCCAGCAGCAAAGGCCCAGGAGCTAGCGGGAGTGTCACAGATACGCAGTATTTT. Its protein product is CASSKGPGASGSVTDTQYF.

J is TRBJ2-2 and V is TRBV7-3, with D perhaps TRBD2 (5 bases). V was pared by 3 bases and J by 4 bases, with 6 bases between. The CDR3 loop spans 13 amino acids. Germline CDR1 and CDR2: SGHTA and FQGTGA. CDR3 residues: CASSFGGTGELFF. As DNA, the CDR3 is TGTGCCAGCAGCTTCGGAGGCACCGGGGAGCTGTTTTTT.

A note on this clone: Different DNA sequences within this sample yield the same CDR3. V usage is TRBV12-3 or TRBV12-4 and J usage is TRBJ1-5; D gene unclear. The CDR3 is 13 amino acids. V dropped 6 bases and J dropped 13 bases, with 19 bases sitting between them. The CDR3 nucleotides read TGTGCCAGCAGCGTTTATACCGAGGGTCAACAGCATTTT. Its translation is CASSVYTEGQQHF.

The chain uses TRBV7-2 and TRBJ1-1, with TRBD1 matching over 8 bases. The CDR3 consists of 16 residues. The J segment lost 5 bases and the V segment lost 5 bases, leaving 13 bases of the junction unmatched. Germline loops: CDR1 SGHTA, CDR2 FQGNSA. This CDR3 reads CASSAQGTGVSTEAFF. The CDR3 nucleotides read TGTGCCAGCAGCGCCCAAGGGACAGGTGTTAGTACTGAAGCTTTCTTT.

The CDR3 nucleotides are TGTGCCAGCAGCCAGTTGACAGGCCCCGAGCAGTACTTC. Its protein product is CASSQLTGPEQYF. The rearrangement uses TRBV3-1 (or the pseudogene TRBV3-2) and TRBJ2-7; TRBD1 might be the D (6 bases). Germline V gene data show CDR1 as LGHDT and CDR2 as YNNKEL (reference sequence). The V and J ends lost 3 bases and 6 bases respectively, with 12 bases between them. The CDR3 runs to 13 residues.

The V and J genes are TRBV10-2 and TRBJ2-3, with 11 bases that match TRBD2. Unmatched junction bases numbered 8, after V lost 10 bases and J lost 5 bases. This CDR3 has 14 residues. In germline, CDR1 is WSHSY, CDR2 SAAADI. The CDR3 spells CAILLSGGGDTQYF. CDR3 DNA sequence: TGCGCCATCCTCCTTAGCGGGGGGGGAGATACGCAGTATTTT.

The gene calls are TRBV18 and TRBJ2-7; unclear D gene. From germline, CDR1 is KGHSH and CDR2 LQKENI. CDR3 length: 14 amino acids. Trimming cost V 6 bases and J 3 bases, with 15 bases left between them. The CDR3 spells CASSPSSGVYEQYF. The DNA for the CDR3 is TGTGCCAGCTCCCCCTCGTCCGGAGTCTACGAGCAGTACTTC.

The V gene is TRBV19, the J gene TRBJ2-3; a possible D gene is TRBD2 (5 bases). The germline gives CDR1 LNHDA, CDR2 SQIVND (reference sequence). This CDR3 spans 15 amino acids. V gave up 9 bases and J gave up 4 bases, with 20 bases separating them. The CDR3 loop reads CASSPLWTVADTQYF. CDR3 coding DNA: TGTGCCAGCTCACCCCTATGGACTGTAGCAGATACGCAGTATTTT.

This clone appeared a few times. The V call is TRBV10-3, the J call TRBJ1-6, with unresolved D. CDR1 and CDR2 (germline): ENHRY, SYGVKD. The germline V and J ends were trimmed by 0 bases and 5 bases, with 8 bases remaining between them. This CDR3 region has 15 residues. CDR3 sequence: CAISESAGNNSPLHF. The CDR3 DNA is TGTGCCATCAGTGAGTCGGCGGGGAATAATTCACCCCTCCACTTT.

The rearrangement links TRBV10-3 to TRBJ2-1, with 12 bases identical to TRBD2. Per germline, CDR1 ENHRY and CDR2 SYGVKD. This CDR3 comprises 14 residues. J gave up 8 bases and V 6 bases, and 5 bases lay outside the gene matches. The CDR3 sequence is CAIRTSGGMYEQFF. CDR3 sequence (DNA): TGTGCCATCAGGACTAGCGGGGGTATGTATGAGCAGTTCTTC.

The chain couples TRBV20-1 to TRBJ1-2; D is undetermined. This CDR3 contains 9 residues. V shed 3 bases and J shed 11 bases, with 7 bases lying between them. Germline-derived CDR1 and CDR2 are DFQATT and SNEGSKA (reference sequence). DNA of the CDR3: TGCAGTGCTAGCGACACATACACCTTC. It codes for CSASDTYTF.

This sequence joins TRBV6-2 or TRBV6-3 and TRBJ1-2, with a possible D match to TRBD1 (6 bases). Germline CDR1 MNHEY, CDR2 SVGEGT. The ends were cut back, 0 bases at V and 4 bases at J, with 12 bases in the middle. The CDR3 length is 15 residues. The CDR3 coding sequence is TGTGCCAGCAGTTACTCGGGGGGGCGCGGCTATGGCTACACCTTC. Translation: CASSYSGGRGYGYTF.

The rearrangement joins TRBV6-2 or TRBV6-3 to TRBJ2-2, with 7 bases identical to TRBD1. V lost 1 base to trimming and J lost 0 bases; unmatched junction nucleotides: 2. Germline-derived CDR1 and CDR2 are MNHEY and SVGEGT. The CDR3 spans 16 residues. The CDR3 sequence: CASSYYRGSNTGELFF. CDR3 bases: TGTGCCAGCAGTTACTACAGGGGATCGAACACCGGGGAGCTGTTTTTT.

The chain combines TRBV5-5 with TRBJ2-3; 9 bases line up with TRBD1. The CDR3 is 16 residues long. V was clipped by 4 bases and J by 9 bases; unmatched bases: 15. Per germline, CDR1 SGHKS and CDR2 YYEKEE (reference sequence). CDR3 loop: CASSLWGGQGAPTQYF. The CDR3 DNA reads TGTGCCAGCAGCCTGTGGGGGGGACAGGGAGCACCAACGCAGTATTTT.

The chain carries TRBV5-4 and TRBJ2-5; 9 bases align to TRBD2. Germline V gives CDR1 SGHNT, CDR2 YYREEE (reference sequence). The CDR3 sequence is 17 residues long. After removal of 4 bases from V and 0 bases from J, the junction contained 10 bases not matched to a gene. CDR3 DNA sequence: TGTGCCAGCAGCCCAAAGGGGGCGGGAGGGTACCAAGAGACCCAGTACTTC. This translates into CASSPKGAGGYQETQYF.

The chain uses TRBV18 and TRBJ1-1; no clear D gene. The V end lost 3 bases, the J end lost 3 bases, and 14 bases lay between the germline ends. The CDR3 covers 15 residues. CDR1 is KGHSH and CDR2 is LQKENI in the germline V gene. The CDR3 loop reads CASSPDAGGYTEAFF. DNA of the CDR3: TGTGCCAGCTCACCCGATGCAGGAGGATACACTGAAGCTTTCTTT.

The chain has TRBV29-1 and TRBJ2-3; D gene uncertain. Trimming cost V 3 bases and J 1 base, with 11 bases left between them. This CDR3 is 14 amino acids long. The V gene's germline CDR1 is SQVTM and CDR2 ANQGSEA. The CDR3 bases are TGCAGCGTTGATTATCCCCAGGGCACAGATACGCAGTATTTT. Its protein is CSVDYPQGTDTQYF.

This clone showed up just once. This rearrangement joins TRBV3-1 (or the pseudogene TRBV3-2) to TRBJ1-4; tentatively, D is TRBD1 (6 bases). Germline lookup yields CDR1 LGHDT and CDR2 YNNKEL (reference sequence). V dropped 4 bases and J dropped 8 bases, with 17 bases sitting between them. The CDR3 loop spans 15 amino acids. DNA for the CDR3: TGTGCCAGCAGCCTCCGACAGGCGTTTAAAGAAAAACTGTTTTTT. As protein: CASSLRQAFKEKLFF.

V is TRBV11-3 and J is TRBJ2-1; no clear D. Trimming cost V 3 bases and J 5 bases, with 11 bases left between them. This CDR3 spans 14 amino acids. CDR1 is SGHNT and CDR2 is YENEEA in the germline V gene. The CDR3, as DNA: TGTGCCAGCAGCTTTGGTAGTTCGAACAATGAGCAGTTCTTC. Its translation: CASSFGSSNNEQFF.

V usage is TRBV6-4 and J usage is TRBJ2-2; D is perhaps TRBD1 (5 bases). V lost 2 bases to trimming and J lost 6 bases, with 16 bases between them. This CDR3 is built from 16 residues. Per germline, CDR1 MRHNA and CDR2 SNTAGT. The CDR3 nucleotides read TGTGCCAGCAGTGACCACTCGCTGGGGCTGGCCGGGGAGCTGTTTTTT. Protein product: CASSDHSLGLAGELFF.

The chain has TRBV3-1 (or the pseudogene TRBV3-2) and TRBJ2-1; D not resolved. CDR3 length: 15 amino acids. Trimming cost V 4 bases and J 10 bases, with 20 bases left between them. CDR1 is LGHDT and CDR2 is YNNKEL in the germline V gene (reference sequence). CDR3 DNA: TGTGCCAGCAGCCCTTTGGTCCCCCGGAGACCCGAGCAGTTCTTC. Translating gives CASSPLVPRRPEQFF.

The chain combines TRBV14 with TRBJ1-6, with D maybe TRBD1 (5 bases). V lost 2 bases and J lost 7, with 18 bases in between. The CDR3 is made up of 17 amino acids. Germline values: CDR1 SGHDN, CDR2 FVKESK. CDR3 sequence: CASSQLSRGWANSPLHF. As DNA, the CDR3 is TGTGCCAGCAGCCAATTGTCCCGGGGGTGGGCCAATTCACCCCTCCACTTT.

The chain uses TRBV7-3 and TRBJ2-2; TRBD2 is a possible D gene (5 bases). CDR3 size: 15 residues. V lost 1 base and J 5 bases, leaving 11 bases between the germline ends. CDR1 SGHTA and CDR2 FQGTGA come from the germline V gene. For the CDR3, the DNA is TGTGCCAGCAGCTTAATCGGGGTACGGACCGGGGAGCTGTTTTTT. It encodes CASSLIGVRTGELFF.

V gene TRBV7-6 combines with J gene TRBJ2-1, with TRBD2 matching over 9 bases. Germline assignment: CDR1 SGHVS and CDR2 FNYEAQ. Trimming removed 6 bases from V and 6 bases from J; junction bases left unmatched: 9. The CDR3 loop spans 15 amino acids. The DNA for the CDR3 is TGTGCCAGCAGGCTTACTAGCGGGCAAAGCAATGAGCAGTTCTTC. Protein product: CASRLTSGQSNEQFF.